This T cell receptor (beta chain) comes out of a study of identical twins. Unique molecular identifiers were present on the cDNA, which also gained a universal primer site by template switching. A single record per CDR3 protein comes from TCRdb applying MiXCR to the 5' RACE reads. The sample yields roughly 470,000 distinct CDR3 sequences, over 11% seen once. Study outcomes and limitations: Alpha sequences that were out-of-frame and twin-shared showed an excess of low generation probability. Out-of-frame sharing of TCR alpha in monozygotic twins was underestimated by models.

In germline, CDR1 is SQVTM, CDR2 ANQGSEA. This CDR3 region has 16 residues. Trimming cost V 0 bases and J 2 bases, with 14 bases left between them. Note on this clonotype: Its cognate antigen is unknown.

The same sample was also studied in work on yellow fever vaccine responses in identical twins.

The chain carries TRBV29-1 and TRBJ2-1, with a possible D match to TRBD2 (6 bases). The specimen sequenced was CD4+ T cells sorted from blood. This receptor was taken from a woman in her late teens or twenties in good health. This chain's CDR3 is CSVEEPGGGAYNEQFF. As DNA, the CDR3 is TGCAGCGTTGAAGAGCCGGGCGGAGGGGCCTACAATGAGCAGTTCTTC.